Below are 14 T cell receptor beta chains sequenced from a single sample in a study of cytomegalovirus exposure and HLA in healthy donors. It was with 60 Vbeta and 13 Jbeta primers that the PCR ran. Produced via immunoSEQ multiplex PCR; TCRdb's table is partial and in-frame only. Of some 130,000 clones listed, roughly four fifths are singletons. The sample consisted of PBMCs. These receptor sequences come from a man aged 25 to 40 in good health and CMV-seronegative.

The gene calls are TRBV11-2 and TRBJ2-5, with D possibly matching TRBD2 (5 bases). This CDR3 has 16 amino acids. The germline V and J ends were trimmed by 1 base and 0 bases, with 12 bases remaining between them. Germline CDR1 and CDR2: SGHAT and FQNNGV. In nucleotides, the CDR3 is TGTGCCAGCAGCTTAGTGAGCGGTCGGTACCAAGAGACCCAGTACTTC. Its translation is CASSLVSGRYQETQYF. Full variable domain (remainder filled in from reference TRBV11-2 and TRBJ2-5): EAGVAQSPRYKIIEKRQSVAFWCNPISGHATLYWYQQILGQGPKLLIQFQNNGVVDDSQLPKDRFSAERLKGVDSTLKIQPAKLEDSAVYLCASSLVSGRYQETQYFGPGTRLLVL.

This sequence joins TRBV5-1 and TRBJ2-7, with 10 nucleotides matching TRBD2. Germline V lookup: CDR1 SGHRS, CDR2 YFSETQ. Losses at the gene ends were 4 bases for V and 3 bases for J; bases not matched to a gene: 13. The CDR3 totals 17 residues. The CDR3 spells CASSLRSASGGGYEQYF. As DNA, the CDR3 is TGCGCCAGCAGCCTCCGGTCGGCTAGCGGGGGAGGCTACGAGCAGTACTTC.

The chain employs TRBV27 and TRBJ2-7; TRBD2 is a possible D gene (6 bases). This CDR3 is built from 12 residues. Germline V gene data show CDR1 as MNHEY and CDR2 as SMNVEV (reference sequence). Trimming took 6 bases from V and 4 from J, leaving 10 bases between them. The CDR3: CASSPGRYEQYF. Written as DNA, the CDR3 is TGTGCCAGCAGCCCAGGGAGGTACGAGCAGTACTTC.

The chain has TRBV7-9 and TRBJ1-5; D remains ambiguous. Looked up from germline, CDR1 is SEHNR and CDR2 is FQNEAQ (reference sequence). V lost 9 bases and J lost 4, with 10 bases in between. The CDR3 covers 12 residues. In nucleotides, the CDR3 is TGTGCCAGTCGGCGGGAAAATCAGCCCCAGCATTTT. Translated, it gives CASRRENQPQHF.

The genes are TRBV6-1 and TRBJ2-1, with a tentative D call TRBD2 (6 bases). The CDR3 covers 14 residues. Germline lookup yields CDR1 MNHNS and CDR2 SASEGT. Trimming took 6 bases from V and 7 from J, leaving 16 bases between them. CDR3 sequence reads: CASRASFGGNEQFF. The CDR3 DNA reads TGTGCCAGCAGAGCTAGCTTCGGGGGTAATGAGCAGTTCTTC.

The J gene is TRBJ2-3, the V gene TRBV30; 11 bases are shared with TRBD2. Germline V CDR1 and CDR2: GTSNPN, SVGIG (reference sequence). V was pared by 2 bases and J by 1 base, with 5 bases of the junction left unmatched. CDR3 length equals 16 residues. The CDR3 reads CAWSSLAGGRTDTQYF. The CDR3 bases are TGTGCCTGGAGTTCTCTAGCGGGAGGTCGCACAGATACGCAGTATTTT.

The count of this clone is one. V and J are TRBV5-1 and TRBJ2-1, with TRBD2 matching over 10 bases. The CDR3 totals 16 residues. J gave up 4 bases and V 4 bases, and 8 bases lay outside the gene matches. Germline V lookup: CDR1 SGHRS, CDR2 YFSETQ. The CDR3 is CASSALLAGTYNEQFF. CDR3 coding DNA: TGCGCCAGCAGCGCGCTACTAGCGGGGACATACAATGAGCAGTTCTTC.

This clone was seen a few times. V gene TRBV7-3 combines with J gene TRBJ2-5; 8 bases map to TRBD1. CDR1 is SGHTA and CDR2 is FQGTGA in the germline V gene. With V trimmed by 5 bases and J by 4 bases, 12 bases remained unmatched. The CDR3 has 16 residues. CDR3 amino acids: CASSLGQRTGRETQYF. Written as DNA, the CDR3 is TGTGCCAGCAGCCTCGGGCAGAGGACAGGGCGAGAGACCCAGTACTTC.

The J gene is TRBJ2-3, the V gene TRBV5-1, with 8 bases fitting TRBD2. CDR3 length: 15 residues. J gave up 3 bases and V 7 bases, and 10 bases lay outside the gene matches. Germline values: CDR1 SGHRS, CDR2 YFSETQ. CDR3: CASYPAPGGTDTQYF. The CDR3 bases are TGCGCCAGCTACCCTGCGCCGGGAGGGACAGATACGCAGTATTTT. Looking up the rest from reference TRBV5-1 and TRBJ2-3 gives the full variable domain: KAGVTQTPRYLIKTRGQQVTLSCSPISGHRSVSWYQQTPGQGLQFLFEYFSETQRNKGNFPGRFSGRQFSNSRSEMNVSTLELGDSALYLCASYPAPGGTDTQYFGPGTRLTVL.

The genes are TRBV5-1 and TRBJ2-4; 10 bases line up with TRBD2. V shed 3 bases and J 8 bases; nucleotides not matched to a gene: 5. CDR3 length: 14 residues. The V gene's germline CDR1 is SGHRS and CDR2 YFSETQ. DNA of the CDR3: TGCGCCAGCAGCTCTGGGACTAGCGAGGACATTCAGTACTTC. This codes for CASSSGTSEDIQYF. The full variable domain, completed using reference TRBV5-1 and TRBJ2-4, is KAGVTQTPRYLIKTRGQQVTLSCSPISGHRSVSWYQQTPGQGLQFLFEYFSETQRNKGNFPGRFSGRQFSNSRSEMNVSTLELGDSALYLCASSSGTSEDIQYFGAGTRLSVL.

CDR3 amino acids: CASSFTGSSEAFF. In DNA, the CDR3 is TGTGCCAGCAGCTTTACCGGGAGCTCTGAAGCTTTCTTT. The genes are TRBV11-2 and TRBJ1-1, with D hard to call. Germline V gives CDR1 SGHAT, CDR2 FQNNGV. The V gene lost 3 bases and the J gene lost 6 bases, with 11 bases spanning the gap. This CDR3 has 13 amino acids.

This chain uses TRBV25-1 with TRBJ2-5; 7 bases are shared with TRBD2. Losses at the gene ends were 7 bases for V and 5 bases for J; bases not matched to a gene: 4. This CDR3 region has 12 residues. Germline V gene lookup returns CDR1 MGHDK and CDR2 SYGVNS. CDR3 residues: CASTTSHETQYF. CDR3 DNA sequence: TGTGCCAGCACGACTAGCCACGAGACCCAGTACTTC.

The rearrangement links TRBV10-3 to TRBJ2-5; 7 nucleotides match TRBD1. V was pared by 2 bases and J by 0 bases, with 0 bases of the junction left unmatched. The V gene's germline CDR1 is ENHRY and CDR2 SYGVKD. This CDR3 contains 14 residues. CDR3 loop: CAISEGTDQETQYF. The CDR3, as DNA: TGTGCCATCAGTGAGGGGACAGACCAAGAGACCCAGTACTTC.

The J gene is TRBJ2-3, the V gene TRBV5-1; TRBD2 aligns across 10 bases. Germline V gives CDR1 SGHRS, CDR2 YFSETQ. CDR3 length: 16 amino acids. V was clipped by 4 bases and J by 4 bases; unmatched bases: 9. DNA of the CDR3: TGCGCCAGCAGCGGGGGACTAGCGTTCGGGGCAGATACGCAGTATTTT. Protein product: CASSGGLAFGADTQYF.